The rows below give T cell receptor beta chains drawn from one sample of a study of shared clonotypes between healthy human individuals. Sequencing used immunoSEQ multiplex PCR; TCRdb keeps in-frame clones, though not all of them. The table lists about 600,000 clones, around 97% of them singletons. Source material: naive CD4+ T cells sorted from blood. Every receptor here comes from a woman under 40 in good health. CDR3s include the opening cysteine and the closing phenylalanine or tryptophan. The order of the fields is clone size, CDR3 length, V gene, J gene, D gene, CDR3 DNA, CDR3 protein. A D gene is named only where the DNA matches it firmly. Clone size is stated in some rows and not others, as once, few, many or a class when expanded.

-	14	TRBV29-1	TRBJ2-1	TRBD2	TGCAGCGTTGATCCTAGCGGGAACTACAATGAGCAGTTCTTC	CSVDPSGNYNEQFF
-	17	TRBV28	TRBJ2-5	TRBD1	TGTGCCAGCAGTCCGCCTGGGACAGGGTGGCGAGGAGAGACCCAGTACTTC	CASSPPGTGWRGETQYF
-	18	TRBV28	TRBJ2-1	TRBD2	TGTGCCAGCAGTCCACAGACTAGCGGGAAGAGCTCCTACAATGAGCAGTTCTTC	CASSPQTSGKSSYNEQFF
-	14	TRBV28	TRBJ1-2	TRBD1	TGTGCCAGCAGTCAGGGGGGAGCTAACTATGGCTACACCTTC	CASSQGGANYGYTF
-	17	TRBV9	TRBJ1-2	TRBD1	TGTGCCAGCAGCGGGAGACAGGGAGTCTTCTCTAACTATGGCTACACCTTC	CASSGRQGVFSNYGYTF
-	16	TRBV28	TRBJ1-5	TRBD1	TGTGCCAGCAGTTTATTAGGACAGGAAAGGGGTCAGCCCCAGCATTTT	CASSLLGQERGQPQHF
-	14	TRBV5-4	TRBJ2-3	-	TGTGCCAGCAGCGTCAAGACAGCTGGGGATACGCAGTATTTT	CASSVKTAGDTQYF
-	14	TRBV11-2	TRBJ2-1	TRBD1	TGTGCCAGCAGCTTACGAGGGGGCCTTCCTGAGCAGTTCTTC	CASSLRGGLPEQFF
-	13	TRBV9	TRBJ1-2	-	TGTGCCAGCAGCGTAGATTTAAACTATGGCTACACCTTC	CASSVDLNYGYTF
-	12	TRBV7-9	TRBJ1-1	-	TGTGCCAACGGGCAGCCGAACACTGAAGCTTTCTTT	CANGQPNTEAFF
-	14	TRBV5-1	TRBJ2-1	TRBD2	TGCGCCAGCAGCTTGGGGGGACTATTCTATGAGCAGTTCTTC	CASSLGGLFYEQFF
-	15	TRBV5-8	TRBJ2-7	TRBD2	TGTGCCAGCACTCTGATCGGGAGGGGGAGCTCCGAGCAGTACTTC	CASTLIGRGSSEQYF
once	15	TRBV10-2	TRBJ1-2	-	TGCGCCAGCAGTGAGTCTTTGCGGAGGCACTATGGCTACACCTTC	CASSESLRRHYGYTF
-	16	TRBV4-1	TRBJ1-1	-	TGCGCCAGCAGCCAAGTTCAGGGCGTTCTGAACACTGAAGCTTTCTTT	CASSQVQGVLNTEAFF
-	13	TRBV4-1	TRBJ1-6	TRBD1	TGCGCCAGCAGTCGGGACAGTATGTCACCCCTCCACTTT	CASSRDSMSPLHF
-	14	TRBV19	TRBJ2-2	TRBD2	TGTGCCAGTAGTATGGCGGGGGTAGCCGGGGAGCTGTTTTTT	CASSMAGVAGELFF
-	17	TRBV5-1	TRBJ2-5	TRBD2	TGCGCCAGCAGCTTGGAGCCTAGCGGGAGGGCCACGGAGACCCAGTACTTC	CASSLEPSGRATETQYF
-	13	TRBV11-2	TRBJ2-1	-	TGTGCCAGCAGCTTACCCCTGCGAGTTGAGCAGTTCTTC	CASSLPLRVEQFF
-	16	TRBV6-5	TRBJ1-1	-	TGTGCCAGCAGTTACTCCGCAATCCGTCGGGACACTGAAGCTTTCTTT	CASSYSAIRRDTEAFF
once	19	TRBV27	TRBJ2-7	-	TGTGCCAGCAGCCCCGGTGGTGCCCCCGGACCCAAAAAATACTACGAGCAGTACTTC	CASSPGGAPGPKKYYEQYF
-	16	TRBV25-1	TRBJ2-6	TRBD2	TGTGCCAGCGGGGGACTAGCGGGCGCTGGGGCCAACGTCCTGACTTTC	CASGGLAGAGANVLTF
-	14	TRBV10-3	TRBJ2-5	-	TGTGCCATCAGGGCCGACAGCCGCCCGGAGACCCAGTACTTC	CAIRADSRPETQYF
-	14	TRBV10-3	TRBJ2-7	-	TGTGCCATCAGTGAGATGGCAGGGGAGAGGGAGCAGTACTTC	CAISEMAGEREQYF
-	14	TRBV5-1	TRBJ2-3	-	TGCGCCAGCAGCCCCGGGTCTGTCACAGATACGCAGTATTTT	CASSPGSVTDTQYF
-	14	TRBV9	TRBJ1-5	-	TGTGCCAGCAGCGTAGAAGGGACGAATCAGCCCCAGCATTTT	CASSVEGTNQPQHF